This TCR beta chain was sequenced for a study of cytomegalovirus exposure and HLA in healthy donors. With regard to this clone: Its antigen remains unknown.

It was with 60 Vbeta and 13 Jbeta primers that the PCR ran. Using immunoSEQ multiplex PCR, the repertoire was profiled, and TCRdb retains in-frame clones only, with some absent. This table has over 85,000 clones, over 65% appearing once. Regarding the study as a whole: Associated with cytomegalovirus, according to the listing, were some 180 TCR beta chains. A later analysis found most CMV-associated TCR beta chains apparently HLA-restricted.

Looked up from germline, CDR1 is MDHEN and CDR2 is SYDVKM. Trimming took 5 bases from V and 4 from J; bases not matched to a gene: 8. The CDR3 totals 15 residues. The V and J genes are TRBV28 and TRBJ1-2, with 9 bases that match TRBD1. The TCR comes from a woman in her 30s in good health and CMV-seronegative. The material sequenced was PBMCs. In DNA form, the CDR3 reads TGTGCCAGCAGTACTCCGACAGGGGGTCGCTATGGCTACACCTTC. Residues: CASSTPTGGRYGYTF.